A single T cell receptor (beta chain) is shown here with its context. These data belong to a study of T-cell memory formation after mild COVID-19. The germline V gene has CDR1 SGHTA and CDR2 FQGNSA. CDR3 length equals 15 residues. The V end lost 1 base, the J end lost 6 bases, and 13 bases lay between the germline ends. From the 5' RACE reads, TCRdb called clonotypes with MiXCR, one entry per CDR3 protein. The table lists about 82,000 distinct CDR3 sequences, about 13% of them singletons. This clonotype was obtained from a man between 18 and 35 years old who had mild COVID-19 (a few samples of this study predate the infection). Cell type and time point are not known. The V call is TRBV7-2, the J call TRBJ1-5, with D possibly being TRBD1 (6 bases). The sample comprised PBMCs or a T cell subset sorted from them (not recorded which). CDR3 amino acids: CASSLVDTGIQPQHF. The DNA for the CDR3 is TGTGCCAGCAGCTTAGTCGACACAGGGATTCAGCCCCAGCATTTT.